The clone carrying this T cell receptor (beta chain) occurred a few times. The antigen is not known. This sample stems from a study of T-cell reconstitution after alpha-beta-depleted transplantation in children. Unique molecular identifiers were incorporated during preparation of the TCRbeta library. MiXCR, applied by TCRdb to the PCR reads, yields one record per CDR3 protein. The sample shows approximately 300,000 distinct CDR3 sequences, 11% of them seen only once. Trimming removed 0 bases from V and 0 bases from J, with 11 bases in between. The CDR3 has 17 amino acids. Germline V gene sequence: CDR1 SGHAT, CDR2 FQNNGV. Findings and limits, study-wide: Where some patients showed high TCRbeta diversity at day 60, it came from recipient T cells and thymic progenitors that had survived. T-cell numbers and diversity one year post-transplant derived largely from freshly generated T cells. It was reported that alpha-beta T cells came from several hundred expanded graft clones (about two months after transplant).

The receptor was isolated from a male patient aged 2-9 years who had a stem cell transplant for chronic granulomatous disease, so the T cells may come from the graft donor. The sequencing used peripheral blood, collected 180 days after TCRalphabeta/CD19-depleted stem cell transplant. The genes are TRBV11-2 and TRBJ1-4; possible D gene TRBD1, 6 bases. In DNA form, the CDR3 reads TGTGCCAGCAGCTTAGATCATTGGACAGCAACTAATGAAAAACTGTTTTTT. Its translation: CASSLDHWTATNEKLFF.